These 2 T cell receptor beta chains were sequenced from one sample in a study of blood T cells in healthy people across ages (dated by TCRdb to 2014 to 2015). Libraries were made using 5' RACE. The data were produced on an Illumina HiSeq 2500. A second PCR of roughly 6 to 12 cycles was run with a J-beta primer mix and a sample-barcoded 5' primer. TCRdb applied fastp at Q25 and MiXCR to the public reads, then kept only in-frame beta chains. Rows are combined by CDR3 protein, so each entry shows the most common genes and DNA. The sample table holds around 1,600,000 distinct CDR3 sequences, of which approximately 43% were seen once. The top ten hold under 5% of the sample. Specimen: blood. The receptor source for this set is a woman younger than 35 in good health.

The rearrangement links TRBV20-1 to TRBJ1-4; possible D gene TRBD1, 5 bases. Germline V CDR1 and CDR2: DFQATT, SNEGSKA (reference sequence). The CDR3 is made up of 13 amino acids. Trimming removed 5 bases from V and 0 bases from J, with 7 bases in between. CDR3 nucleotides: TGCAGTGCTTGGACAACAACTAATGAAAAACTGTTTTTT. It is translated as CSAWTTTNEKLFF.

This clonotype was counted a few times. The chain recombines TRBV15 with TRBJ2-3, with 8 nucleotides matching TRBD2. The CDR3 contains 16 residues. Per the germline V gene, CDR1 is LNHNV and CDR2 is YYDKDF (reference sequence). V shed 2 bases and J 0 bases; nucleotides not matched to a gene: 4. The CDR3, as DNA: TGTGCCACCAGCAGAAGCGGGGGCCCTAGCACAGATACGCAGTATTTT. This codes for CATSRSGGPSTDTQYF.